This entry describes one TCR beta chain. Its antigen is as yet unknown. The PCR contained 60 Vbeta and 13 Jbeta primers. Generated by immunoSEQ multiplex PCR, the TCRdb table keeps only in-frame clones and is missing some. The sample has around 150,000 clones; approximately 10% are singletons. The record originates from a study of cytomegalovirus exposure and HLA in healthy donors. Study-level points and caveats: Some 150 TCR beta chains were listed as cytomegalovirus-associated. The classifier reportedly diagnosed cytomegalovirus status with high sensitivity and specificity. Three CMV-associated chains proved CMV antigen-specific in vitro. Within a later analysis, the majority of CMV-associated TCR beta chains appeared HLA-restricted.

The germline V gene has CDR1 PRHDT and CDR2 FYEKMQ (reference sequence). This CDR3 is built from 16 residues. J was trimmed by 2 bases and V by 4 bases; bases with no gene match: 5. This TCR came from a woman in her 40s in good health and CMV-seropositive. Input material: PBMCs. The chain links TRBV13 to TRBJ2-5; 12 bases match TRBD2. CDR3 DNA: TGTGCCAGCAGCTCATGGACTAGCGGGGATCAAGAGACCCAGTACTTC. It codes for CASSSWTSGDQETQYF.